One sample yielded the 26 T cell receptor beta chains listed below, sequenced in a study of blood T cell repertoires in COVID-19. Produced via immunoSEQ multiplex PCR; TCRdb's table is partial and in-frame only. This sample has 250,000 or so clones, with over 80% found just once. Material for sequencing was PBMCs or T cells enriched from blood (not recorded which). These receptors were taken from a woman aged 30 to 39 with acute COVID-19.

The J gene is TRBJ1-1, the V gene TRBV14, with unresolved D. V was cut by 4 bases and J by 1 base, with 10 bases left in between. Germline CDR1 and CDR2: SGHDN and FVKESK. This CDR3 has 14 residues. CDR3 in DNA: TGTGCCAGCAGCCTGACGGCTAGGAACACTGAAGCTTTCTTT. Amino acid sequence: CASSLTARNTEAFF.

The chain recombines TRBV15 with TRBJ1-3; TRBD1 agrees at 9 bases. The CDR3 consists of 18 residues. V dropped 5 bases and J dropped 2; count of bases not matched to a gene: 13. Germline V lookup: CDR1 LNHNV, CDR2 YYDKDF (reference sequence). The CDR3 here is CATSESGQGIGTGNTIYF. As DNA, the CDR3 is TGTGCCACCAGCGAATCGGGACAGGGAATCGGCACTGGAAACACCATATATTTT.

The chain combines TRBV28 with TRBJ1-4; a weak D match, TRBD1 (5 bases). The CDR3 spans 13 residues. Trimming shortened V by 5 bases and J by 8 bases, and 12 bases separated the two germline ends. In germline, CDR1 is MDHEN, CDR2 SYDVKM. CDR3 sequence (DNA): TGTGCCAGCAGTCGGACAATGGGCGAAAAACTGTTTTTT. Translation gives CASSRTMGEKLFF.

The chain employs TRBV4-3 and TRBJ2-3; tentatively, D is TRBD2 (5 bases). The CDR3 consists of 17 residues. V dropped 1 base and J dropped 2 bases, with 16 bases sitting between them. The germline V gene encodes CDR1 LGHNA and CDR2 YSLEER. The CDR3 region has the DNA TGCGCCAGCAGCCAAGGAAATGTAGGGAGACACACAGATACGCAGTATTTT. Protein product: CASSQGNVGRHTDTQYF.

The chain links TRBV28 to TRBJ1-2; TRBD1 matches 8 bases. Germline V gives CDR1 MDHEN, CDR2 SYDVKM. CDR3 length: 14 amino acids. With 6 bases clipped from V and 14 bases from J, the junction kept 17 bases outside the gene matches. CDR3 nucleotide sequence: TGTGCCAGCAGGGGGGTAGGACAGGGTTTAGGGTATACCTTC. Translating gives CASRGVGQGLGYTF.

This chain's CDR3 is CATSRDVFYEQYF. The CDR3, as DNA: TGTGCCACCAGCAGAGACGTCTTCTACGAGCAGTACTTC. The chain recombines TRBV15 with TRBJ2-7; no clear D. Germline values: CDR1 LNHNV, CDR2 YYDKDF (reference sequence). The CDR3 contains 13 residues. V was cut by 0 bases and J by 3 bases, with 6 bases left in between. Based on the CDR3 plus reference TRBV15 and TRBJ2-7, the full variable domain is DAMVIQNPRYQVTQFGKPVTLSCSQTLNHNVMYWYQQKSSQAPKLLFHYYDKDFNNEADTPDNFQSRRPNTSFCFLDIRSPGLGDTAMYLCATSRDVFYEQYFGPGTRLTVT.

J is TRBJ2-2 and V is TRBV19, with 7 bases identical to TRBD1. The germline CDR1 and CDR2 sequences are LNHDA and SQIVND (reference sequence). V was clipped by 7 bases and J by 0 bases; unmatched bases: 8. This CDR3 has 16 amino acids. This CDR3 reads CASTGQATANTGELFF. In DNA, the CDR3 is TGTGCCAGTACAGGACAGGCCACCGCGAACACCGGGGAGCTGTTTTTT.

On this clone itself: Other DNA sequences in this sample translate to the same CDR3. This chain joins TRBV30 and TRBJ1-5, with 7 positions matching TRBD1. Per the germline V gene, CDR1 is GTSNPN and CDR2 is SVGIG (reference sequence). This CDR3 has 13 residues. V trimming: 2 bases; J trimming: 7 bases; junction bases outside the gene matches: 5. CDR3 coding DNA: TGTGCCTGGAGTCCTCAGGGGGACCAGCCCCAGCATTTT. This encodes CAWSPQGDQPQHF. Complete variable domain (other parts from reference TRBV30 and TRBJ1-5): SQTIHQWPATLVQPVGSPLSLECTVEGTSNPNLYWYRQAAGRGLQLLFYSVGIGQISSEVPQNLSASRPQDRQFILSSKKLLLSDSGFYLCAWSPQGDQPQHFGDGTRLSIL.

The chain carries TRBV6-5 and TRBJ1-3; possible D gene TRBD1, 6 bases. This CDR3 region has 14 residues. Germline V CDR1 and CDR2: MNHEY, SVGAGI. The V gene lost 6 bases and the J gene lost 2 bases, with 11 bases spanning the gap. Here the CDR3 DNA reads TGTGCCAGCAGAGATCAGGGGACTGGAAACACCATATATTTT. This gives the protein CASRDQGTGNTIYF.

Comment on this clone: The same CDR3 is also encoded by other DNA sequences in this sample. The chain has TRBV4-1 and TRBJ2-6; D not resolved. V was clipped by 1 base and J by 0 bases, with 4 bases between them. This CDR3 region has 15 residues. The germline gives CDR1 MGHRA, CDR2 YSYEKL. Here the CDR3 reads CASSQGSSGANVLTF. The CDR3 nucleotides read TGCGCCAGCAGCCAAGGTAGCTCTGGGGCCAACGTCCTGACTTTC.

The chain couples TRBV7-9 to TRBJ2-1; TRBD2 matches at 8 bases. The CDR3 runs 18 residues. Germline V lookup: CDR1 SEHNR, CDR2 FQNEAQ (reference sequence). After removal of 5 bases from V and 0 bases from J, the junction contained 12 bases not matched to a gene. DNA of the CDR3: TGTGCCAGCAGCAAACCCATTAGCGGGAAGAGCTCCTACAATGAGCAGTTCTTC. It translates to CASSKPISGKSSYNEQFF.

V and J are TRBV3-1 (or the pseudogene TRBV3-2) and TRBJ1-1; D is unclear. The CDR3 is 14 residues long. Trimming cost V 3 bases and J 2 bases, with 10 bases left between them. From germline, CDR1 is LGHDT and CDR2 YNNKEL (reference sequence). The chain's CDR3 is CASSHPGANTEAFF. The CDR3 DNA reads TGTGCCAGCAGCCACCCAGGCGCCAACACTGAAGCTTTCTTT.

The table lists this clone with a count of one. The rearrangement uses TRBV15 and TRBJ2-1, with 9 nucleotides matching TRBD2. J was trimmed by 7 bases and V by 0 bases; bases with no gene match: 7. This CDR3 is 16 amino acids long. Per the germline V gene, CDR1 is LNHNV and CDR2 is YYDKDF (reference sequence). The CDR3 DNA reads TGTGCCACCAGCAGAGATTCGGCTAGCGGGACTAATGAGCAGTTCTTC. This translates into CATSRDSASGTNEQFF.

V and J are TRBV4-3 and TRBJ2-3; 12 bases agree with TRBD2. After removal of 5 bases from V and 4 bases from J, the junction contained 22 bases not matched to a gene. Germline values: CDR1 LGHNA, CDR2 YSLEER. CDR3 size: 21 residues. CDR3 nucleotides: TGCGCCAGCAGCTCTCGCCGGGATACACGACTAGCGGGAGACAAGGCAGATACGCAGTATTTT. It codes for CASSSRRDTRLAGDKADTQYF.

CDR3 DNA sequence: TGCGCCAGCAGCCCGTGGACAGACCAAGGAAACACCATATATTTT. Translated, it gives CASSPWTDQGNTIYF. V is TRBV4-1 and J is TRBJ1-3; TRBD1 is a possible D gene (6 bases). The germline V gene has CDR1 MGHRA and CDR2 YSYEKL. This CDR3 has 15 amino acids. V lost 4 bases to trimming and J lost 4 bases, with 14 bases between them.

The rearrangement links TRBV9 to TRBJ2-1, with a weak D call TRBD2 (5 bases). Germline values: CDR1 SGDLS, CDR2 YYNGEE. V was clipped by 7 bases and J by 10 bases, with 18 bases between them. This CDR3 contains 13 residues. CDR3 nucleotide sequence: TGTGCCAGCCACCCGGGATTGGTGGGGGAGCAGTTCTTC. The encoded protein is CASHPGLVGEQFF.

The rearrangement links TRBV7-9 to TRBJ1-3; D ambiguous. This CDR3 spans 13 amino acids. CDR1 and CDR2 (germline): SEHNR, FQNEAQ (reference sequence). Deletions cut 7 bases from V and 4 bases from J, with 11 bases between. In nucleotides, the CDR3 is TGTGCCAGCACCACTACTAACGGAAACACCATATATTTT. It translates to CASTTTNGNTIYF.

This clone showed up just once. The chain is built from TRBV18 and TRBJ2-1; TRBD1 aligns across 9 bases. This CDR3 spans 14 amino acids. CDR1 and CDR2 (germline): KGHSH, LQKENI. The V and J ends lost 6 bases and 6 bases, in that order; junction bases with no gene match: 6. The CDR3 reads CASSQGQGFNEQFF. Here the CDR3 DNA reads TGTGCCAGCTCCCAGGGACAGGGATTCAATGAGCAGTTCTTC.

This clone has more than one count but fewer than ten. The chain joins TRBV20-1 to TRBJ2-7; D not certain. Trimming took off 4 bases at V and 6 bases at J, with 10 bases between the two ends. The CDR3 loop spans 11 amino acids. Per the germline V gene, CDR1 is DFQATT and CDR2 is SNEGSKA (reference sequence). The CDR3 spells CSAIVISEQYF. The CDR3 DNA reads as TGCAGTGCTATTGTTATTAGCGAGCAGTACTTC.

This CDR3 reads CASSSFSGGRTEAFF. CDR3 sequence (DNA): TGTGCCAGCAGCTCGTTTTCAGGGGGGAGAACTGAAGCTTTCTTT. The chain recombines TRBV28 with TRBJ1-1; 7 bases fit TRBD1. V was pared by 6 bases and J by 5 bases, with 12 bases of the junction left unmatched. The CDR3 totals 15 residues. The V gene's germline CDR1 is MDHEN and CDR2 SYDVKM.

Details on this clone: This CDR3 is also generated by other DNA sequences in the sample. The V gene is TRBV3-1 (or the pseudogene TRBV3-2), the J gene TRBJ2-3; the match to TRBD2 covers 8 bases. The CDR3 runs to 15 residues. The V gene's germline CDR1 is LGHDT and CDR2 YNNKEL (reference sequence). Losses at the gene ends were 1 base for V and 9 bases for J; bases not matched to a gene: 9. The CDR3 loop reads CASSQVVGQRETQYF. The CDR3 nucleotides are TGTGCCAGCAGCCAAGTTGTAGGGCAGCGGGAGACGCAGTATTTT.

V usage is TRBV2 and J usage is TRBJ1-5, with TRBD1 matching 9 bases. Germline assignment: CDR1 SNHLY and CDR2 FYNNEI. V lost 2 bases and J lost 4; bases outside the gene matches: 6. The CDR3 length is 16 residues. CDR3: CASSEFGTGPNQPQHF. DNA for the CDR3: TGTGCCAGCAGTGAATTTGGGACAGGGCCAAATCAGCCCCAGCATTTT.

The CDR3 protein is CASSQGDQGTYEQYF. The CDR3 nucleotides read TGTGCCAGCAGCCAAGGGGATCAGGGAACCTACGAGCAGTACTTC. The chain couples TRBV3-1 (or the pseudogene TRBV3-2) to TRBJ2-7, with TRBD1 as a possible D gene (5 bases). This CDR3 has 15 amino acids. V lost 1 base to trimming and J lost 2 bases, with 12 bases between them. The germline CDR1 and CDR2 sequences are LGHDT and YNNKEL (reference sequence).

This clone was recorded a few times. The chain couples TRBV13 to TRBJ2-7, with D possibly being TRBD1 (6 bases). This CDR3 spans 14 amino acids. Germline CDR1 and CDR2: PRHDT and FYEKMQ (reference sequence). Trimming took off 1 base at V and 4 bases at J, with 11 bases between the two ends. DNA of the CDR3: TGTGCCAGCAGCTTAGAGGACAGTCGTTACGAGCAGTACTTC. This codes for CASSLEDSRYEQYF.

The chain uses TRBV7-3 and TRBJ2-3; maybe TRBD2 (6 bases). CDR1 and CDR2 from the germline V gene are SGHTA and FQGTGA. With 2 bases removed from V and 1 base from J, the gap between germline ends came to 10 bases. The CDR3 runs to 15 residues. CDR3 residues: CASSLQSGGTDTQYF. For the CDR3, the DNA is TGTGCCAGCAGCTTACAGTCGGGAGGCACAGATACGCAGTATTTT.

The rearrangement links TRBV4-1 to TRBJ1-1; possibly TRBD1 for D (5 bases). CDR3 size: 14 residues. CDR1 and CDR2 from the germline V gene are MGHRA and YSYEKL. V shed 1 base and J shed 1 base, with 7 bases lying between them. The CDR3 here is CASSQAGPNTEAFF. CDR3 coding DNA: TGCGCCAGCAGCCAAGCAGGGCCGAACACTGAAGCTTTCTTT.